This TCR beta chain is from a study of CD8+CD57+ T cells in acquired aplastic anemia. Whole-study context: Across the sorted CD4+ and CD8+ cells, DNA amounts averaged about 3 ug.

Study findings and constraints: Between patients and controls, around 30 CD8+ CDR3 sequences were found in common.

Comment on this clonotype: Its antigen is currently unknown.

It was genomic DNA that served as the template for profiling TCR beta VDJ and CDR3. One entry per CDR3 protein results from TCRdb running MiXCR on the reads. The repertoire consists of 150,000 to 200,000 distinct CDR3 sequences, with about 64% occurring once and the leading ten covering 45%. V lost 0 bases and J lost 2, with 3 bases in between. This CDR3 spans 13 amino acids. Germline values: CDR1 KGHDR, CDR2 SFDVKD. The chain recombines TRBV24-1 with TRBJ2-5; D is ambiguous. This clonotype was sampled from a human donor in good health. The sequenced sample was sorted CD4+, CD8+, or CD8+CD57+ T cells (not recorded which) from PBMCs. The CDR3 here is CATSDLDQETQYF. CDR3 nucleotide sequence: TGTGCCACCAGTGATTTGGATCAAGAGACCCAGTACTTC.